This TCR beta chain was recorded in a study of cytomegalovirus exposure and HLA in healthy donors. Study in general: Within the Caucasian-associated ancestry cluster were about 81% of the approximately 400 genotyped donors.

As concerns this clone: The antigen is undetermined.

Study-level points and caveats: The study flagged around 160 TCR beta chains as cytomegalovirus-associated. In an earlier analysis, in about 530 donors, most V segments appeared productive either ~90% or ~30% of the time. It was assumed in the presence/absence analyses that sequencing depth was roughly uniform across donors.

In the PCR, 60 Vbeta and 13 Jbeta primers were used. Sequenced by immunoSEQ multiplex PCR; TCRdb stores in-frame clones only, minus some. Among approximately 170,000 clones listed, about 77% were seen once. This CDR3 region has 14 residues. Germline CDR1 is SNHLY and CDR2 is FYNNEI. V lost 4 bases, J lost 4 bases, and 3 bases stayed unmatched. J is TRBJ2-5 and V is TRBV2, with 10 positions matching TRBD2. The sequencing sample was made of PBMCs. This sequence was found in a male donor in good health and CMV-seropositive. The CDR3 is CASSVGTSVETQYF. In nucleotides, the CDR3 is TGTGCCAGCAGTGTGGGGACTAGCGTAGAGACCCAGTACTTC. Together with reference TRBV2 and TRBJ2-5, the CDR3 gives the full variable domain: EPEVTQTPSHQVTQMGQEVILRCVPISNHLYFYWYRQILGQKVEFLVSFYNNEISEKSEIFDDQFSVERPDGSNFTLKIRSTKLEDSAMYFCASSVGTSVETQYFGPGTRLLVL.